This T cell receptor (beta chain) derives from a study of Ad26.COV2.S vaccination and SARS-CoV-2 variants. TCRdb keeps only in-frame clones here, not all; method: immunoSEQ multiplex PCR. There are hundreds of thousands of clones in the sample; 75% to 90% occur only once, and about 4.6% lies in the top ten. Treatment described: around 19 received Ad26.COV2.S at low or high dose, single or two shots; a few received placebo; per-sample allocation not given. Specimen acquisition occurred on day 63 following the initial vaccine or placebo injection. J was trimmed by 4 bases and V by 1 base; bases with no gene match: 9. Germline CDR1 and CDR2: LNHDA and SQIVND (reference sequence). This CDR3 has 16 amino acids.

The source is a person between 18 and 65 years old who received the Ad26.COV2.S COVID-19 vaccine or a placebo. V usage is TRBV19 and J usage is TRBJ1-1; 7 bases are a match to TRBD1. Sample: peripheral blood, taken in a trial of Ad26.COV2.S vaccine versus placebo. The CDR3 region has the DNA TGTGCCAGTAGTATAGGACGGGACAGTTGGGGCACTGAAGCTTTCTTT. It is translated as CASSIGRDSWGTEAFF.